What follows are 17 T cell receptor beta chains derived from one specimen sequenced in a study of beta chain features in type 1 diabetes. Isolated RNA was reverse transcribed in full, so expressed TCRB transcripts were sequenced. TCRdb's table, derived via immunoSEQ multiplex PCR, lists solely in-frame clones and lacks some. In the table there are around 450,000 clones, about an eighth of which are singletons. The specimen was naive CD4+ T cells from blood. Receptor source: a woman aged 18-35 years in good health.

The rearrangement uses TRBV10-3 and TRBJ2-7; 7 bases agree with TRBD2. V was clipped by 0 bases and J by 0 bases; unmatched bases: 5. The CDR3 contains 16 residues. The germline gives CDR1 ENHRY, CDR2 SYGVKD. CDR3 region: CAISESGLPNSYEQYF. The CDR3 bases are TGTGCCATCAGTGAGTCGGGACTACCTAACTCCTACGAGCAGTACTTC.

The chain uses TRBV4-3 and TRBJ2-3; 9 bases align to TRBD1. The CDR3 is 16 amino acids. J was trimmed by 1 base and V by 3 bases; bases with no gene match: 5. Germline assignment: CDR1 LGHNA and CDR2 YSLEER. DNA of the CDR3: TGCGCCAGCAGCCATAAGGGACAGGGCGGCACAGATACGCAGTATTTT. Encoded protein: CASSHKGQGGTDTQYF.

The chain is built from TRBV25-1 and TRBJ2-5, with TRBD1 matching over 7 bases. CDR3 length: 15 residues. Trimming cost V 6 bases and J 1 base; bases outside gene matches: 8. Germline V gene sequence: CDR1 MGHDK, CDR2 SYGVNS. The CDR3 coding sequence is TGTGCCAGCAGCTTACAGGGGTCCCCCCAAGAGACCCAGTACTTC. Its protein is CASSLQGSPQETQYF.

CDR3 amino acids: CSGAQGYTEAFF. The CDR3 DNA sequence: TGCAGCGGGGCACAGGGTTACACTGAAGCTTTCTTT. The chain combines TRBV29-1 with TRBJ1-1; D possibly corresponds to TRBD1 (6 bases). Germline-derived CDR1 and CDR2 are SQVTM and ANQGSEA. Trimming cost V 7 bases and J 3 bases, with 12 bases left between them. CDR3 length: 12 amino acids. Filled out from reference TRBV29-1 and TRBJ1-1, the complete variable domain reads SAVISQKPSRDICQRGTSLTIQCQVDSQVTMMFWYRQQPGQSLTLIATANQGSEATYESGFVIDKFPISRPNLTFSTLTVSNMSPEDSSIYLCSGAQGYTEAFFGQGTRLTVV.

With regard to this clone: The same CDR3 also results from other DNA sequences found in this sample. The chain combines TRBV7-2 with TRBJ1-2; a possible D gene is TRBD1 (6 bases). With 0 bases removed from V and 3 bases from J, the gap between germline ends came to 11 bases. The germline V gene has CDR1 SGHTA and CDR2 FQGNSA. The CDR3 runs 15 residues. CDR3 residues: CASSLARGADYGYTF. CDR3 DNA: TGTGCCAGCAGCTTAGCGCGGGGGGCTGACTATGGCTACACCTTC.

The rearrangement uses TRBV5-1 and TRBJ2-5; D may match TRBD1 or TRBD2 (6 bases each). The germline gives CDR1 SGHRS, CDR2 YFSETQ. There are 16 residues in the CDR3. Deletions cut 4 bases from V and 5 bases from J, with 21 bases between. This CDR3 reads CASSTDRRVKTETQYF. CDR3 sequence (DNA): TGCGCCAGCAGCACAGACAGGAGGGTCAAGACGGAGACCCAGTACTTC. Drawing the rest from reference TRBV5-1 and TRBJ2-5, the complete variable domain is KAGVTQTPRYLIKTRGQQVTLSCSPISGHRSVSWYQQTPGQGLQFLFEYFSETQRNKGNFPGRFSGRQFSNSRSEMNVSTLELGDSALYLCASSTDRRVKTETQYFGPGTRLLVL.

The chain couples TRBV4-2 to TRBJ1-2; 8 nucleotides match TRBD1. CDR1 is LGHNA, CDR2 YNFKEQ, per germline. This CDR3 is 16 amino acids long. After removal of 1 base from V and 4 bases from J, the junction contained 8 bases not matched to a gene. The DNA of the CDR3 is TGTGCCAGCAGCCAAGCCAGGGGGCGCTTAGGCTATGGCTACACCTTC. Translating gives CASSQARGRLGYGYTF.

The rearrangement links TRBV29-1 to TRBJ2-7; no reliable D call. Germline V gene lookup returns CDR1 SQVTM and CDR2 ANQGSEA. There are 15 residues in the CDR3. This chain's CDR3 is CSDEVRLSYSYEQYV. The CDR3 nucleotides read TGCAGCGATGAAGTTAGGCTCTCATACTCCTACGAGCAGTACGTC.

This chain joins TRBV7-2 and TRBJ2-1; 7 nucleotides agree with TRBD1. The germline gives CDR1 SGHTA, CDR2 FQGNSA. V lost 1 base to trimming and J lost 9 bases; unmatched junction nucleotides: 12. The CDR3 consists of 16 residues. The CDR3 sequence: CASSLVADRVGSEQFF. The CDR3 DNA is TGTGCCAGCAGCTTAGTGGCAGACAGGGTAGGAAGTGAGCAGTTCTTC.

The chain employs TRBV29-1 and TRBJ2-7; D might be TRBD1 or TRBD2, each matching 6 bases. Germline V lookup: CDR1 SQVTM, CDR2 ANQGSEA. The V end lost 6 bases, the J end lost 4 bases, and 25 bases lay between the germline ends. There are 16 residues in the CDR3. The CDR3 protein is CSVSGLQAGGGYEQYF. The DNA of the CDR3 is TGCAGCGTGAGTGGCCTCCAGGCCGGAGGGGGGTACGAGCAGTACTTC.

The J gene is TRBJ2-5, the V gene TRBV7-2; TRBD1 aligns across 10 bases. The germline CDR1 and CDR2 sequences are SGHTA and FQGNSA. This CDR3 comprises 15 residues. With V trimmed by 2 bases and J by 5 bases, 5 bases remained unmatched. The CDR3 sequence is CASSLLRTGGETQYF. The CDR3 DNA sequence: TGTGCCAGCAGCTTATTGCGGACAGGGGGGGAGACCCAGTACTTC.

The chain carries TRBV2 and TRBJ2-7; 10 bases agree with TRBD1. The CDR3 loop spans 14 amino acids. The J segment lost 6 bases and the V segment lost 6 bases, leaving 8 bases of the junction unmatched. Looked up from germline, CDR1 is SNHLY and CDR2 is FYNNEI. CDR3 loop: CASRPAGQGGEQYF. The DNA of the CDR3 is TGTGCCAGCAGGCCGGCCGGACAGGGGGGCGAGCAGTACTTC.

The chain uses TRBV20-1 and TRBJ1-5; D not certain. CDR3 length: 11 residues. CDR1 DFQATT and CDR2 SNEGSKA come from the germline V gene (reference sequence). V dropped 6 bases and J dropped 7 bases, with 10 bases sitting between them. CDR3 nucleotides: TGCAGTGCGGGAGGTCCCCAGCCCCAGCATTTT. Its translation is CSAGGPQPQHF.

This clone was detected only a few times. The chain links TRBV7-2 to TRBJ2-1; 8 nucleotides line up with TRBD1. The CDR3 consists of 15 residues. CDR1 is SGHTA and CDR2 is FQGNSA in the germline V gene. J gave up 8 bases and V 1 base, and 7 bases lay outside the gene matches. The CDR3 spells CASSLVSTGGDEQFF. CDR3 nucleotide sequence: TGTGCCAGCAGCTTAGTGTCCACAGGGGGAGATGAGCAGTTCTTC.

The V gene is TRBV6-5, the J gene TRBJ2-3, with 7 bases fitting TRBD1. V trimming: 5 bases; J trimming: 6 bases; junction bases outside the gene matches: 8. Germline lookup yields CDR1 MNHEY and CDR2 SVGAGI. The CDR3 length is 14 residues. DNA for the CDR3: TGTGCCAGCAGTCCCCGGGACAGCAGGGATACGCAGTATTTT. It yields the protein CASSPRDSRDTQYF.

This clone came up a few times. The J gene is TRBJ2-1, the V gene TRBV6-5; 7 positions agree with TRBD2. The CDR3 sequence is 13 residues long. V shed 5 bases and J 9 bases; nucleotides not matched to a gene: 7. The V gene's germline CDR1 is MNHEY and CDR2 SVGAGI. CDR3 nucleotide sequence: TGTGCCAGCAGTAGGGGACTAAGGGGTGAGCAGTTCTTC. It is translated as CASSRGLRGEQFF.

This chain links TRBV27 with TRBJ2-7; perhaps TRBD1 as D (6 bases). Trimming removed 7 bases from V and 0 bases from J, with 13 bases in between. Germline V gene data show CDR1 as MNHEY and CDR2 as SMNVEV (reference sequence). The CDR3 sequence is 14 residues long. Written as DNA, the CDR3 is TGTGCCAGCACGTGGACAGTTAGCTCCTACGAGCAGTACGTC. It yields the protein CASTWTVSSYEQYV.